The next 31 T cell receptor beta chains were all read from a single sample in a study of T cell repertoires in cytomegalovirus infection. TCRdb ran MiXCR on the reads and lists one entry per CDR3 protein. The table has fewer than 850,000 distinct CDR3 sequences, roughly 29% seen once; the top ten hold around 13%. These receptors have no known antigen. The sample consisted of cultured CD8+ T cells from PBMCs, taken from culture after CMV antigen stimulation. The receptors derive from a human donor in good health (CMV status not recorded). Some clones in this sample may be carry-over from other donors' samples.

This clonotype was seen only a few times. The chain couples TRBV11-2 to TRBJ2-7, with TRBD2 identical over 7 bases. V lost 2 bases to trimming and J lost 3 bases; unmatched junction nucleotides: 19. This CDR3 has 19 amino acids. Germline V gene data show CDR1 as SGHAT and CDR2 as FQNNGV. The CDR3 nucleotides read TGTGCCAGCAGCTTATGGCCCCCGCCAGGTCAGGGAGGGGTCTACGAGCAGTACGTC. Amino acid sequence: CASSLWPPPGQGGVYEQYV.

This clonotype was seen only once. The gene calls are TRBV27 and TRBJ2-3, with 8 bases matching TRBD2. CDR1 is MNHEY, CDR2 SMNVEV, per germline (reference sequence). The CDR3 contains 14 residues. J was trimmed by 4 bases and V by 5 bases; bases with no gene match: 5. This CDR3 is CASSRGGLSDTQYF. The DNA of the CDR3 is TGTGCCAGCAGTCGGGGGGGCCTGTCAGATACGCAGTATTTT.

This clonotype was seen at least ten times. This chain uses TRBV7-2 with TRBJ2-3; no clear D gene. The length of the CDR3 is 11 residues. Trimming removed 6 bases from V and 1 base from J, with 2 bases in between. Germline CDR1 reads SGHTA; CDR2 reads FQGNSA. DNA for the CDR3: TGTGCCAGCAGACGCACAGATACGCAGTATTTT. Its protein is CASRRTDTQYF.

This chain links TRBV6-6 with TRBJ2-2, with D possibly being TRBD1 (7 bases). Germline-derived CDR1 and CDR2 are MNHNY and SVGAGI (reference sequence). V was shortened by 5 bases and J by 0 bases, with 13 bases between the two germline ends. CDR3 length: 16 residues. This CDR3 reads CASSPRGVPNTGELFF. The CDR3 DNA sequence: TGTGCCAGCAGTCCCAGGGGGGTCCCGAACACCGGGGAGCTGTTTTTT.

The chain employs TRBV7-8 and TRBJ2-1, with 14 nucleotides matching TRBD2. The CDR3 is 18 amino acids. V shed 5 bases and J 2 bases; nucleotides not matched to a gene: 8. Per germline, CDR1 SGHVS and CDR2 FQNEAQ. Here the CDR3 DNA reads TGTGCCAGCAGCCCCGGGACTAGCGGGGGTGCTCCCTACAATGAGCAGTTCTTC. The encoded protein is CASSPGTSGGAPYNEQFF.

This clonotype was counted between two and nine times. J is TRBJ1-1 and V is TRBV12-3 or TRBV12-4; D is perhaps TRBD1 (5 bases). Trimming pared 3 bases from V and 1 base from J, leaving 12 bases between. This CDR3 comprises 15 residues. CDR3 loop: CASSFNGGGNTEAFF. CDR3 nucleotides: TGTGCCAGCAGTTTTAATGGCGGGGGGAACACTGAAGCTTTCTTT.

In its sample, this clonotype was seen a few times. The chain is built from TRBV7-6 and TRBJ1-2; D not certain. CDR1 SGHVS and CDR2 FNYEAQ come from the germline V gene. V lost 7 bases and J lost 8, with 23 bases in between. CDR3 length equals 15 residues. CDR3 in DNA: TGTGCCAGCACCCCAATCGGGGTAGTGAGCTCGGGCTACACCTTC. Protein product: CASTPIGVVSSGYTF.

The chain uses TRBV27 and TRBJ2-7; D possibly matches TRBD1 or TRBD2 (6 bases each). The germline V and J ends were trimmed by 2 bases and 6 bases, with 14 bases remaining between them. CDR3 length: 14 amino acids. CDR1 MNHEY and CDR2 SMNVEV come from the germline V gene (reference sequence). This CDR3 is CASSLGMEGGEQYF. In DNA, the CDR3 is TGTGCCAGCAGTTTAGGAATGGAGGGGGGCGAGCAGTACTTC.

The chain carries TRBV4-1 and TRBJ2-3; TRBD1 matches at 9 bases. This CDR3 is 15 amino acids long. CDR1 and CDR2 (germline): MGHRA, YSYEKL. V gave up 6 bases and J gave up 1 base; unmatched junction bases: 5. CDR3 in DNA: TGCGCCAGCAGACTCCGGGACAGGGGCACAGATACGCAGTATTTT. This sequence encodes CASRLRDRGTDTQYF.

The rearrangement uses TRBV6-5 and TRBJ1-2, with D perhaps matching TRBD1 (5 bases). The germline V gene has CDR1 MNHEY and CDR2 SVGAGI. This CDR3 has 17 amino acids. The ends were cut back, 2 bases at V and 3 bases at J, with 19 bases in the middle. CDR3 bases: TGTGCCAGCAGTTACGAAGGGAGGGGCGGAGATCACTATGGCTACACCTTC. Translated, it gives CASSYEGRGGDHYGYTF.

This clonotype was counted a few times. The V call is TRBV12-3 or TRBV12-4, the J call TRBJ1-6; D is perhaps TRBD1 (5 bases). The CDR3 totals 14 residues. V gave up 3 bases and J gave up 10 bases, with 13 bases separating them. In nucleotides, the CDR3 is TGTGCCAGCAGTTTTAGCAGGGTGTCCTCACCCCTCCACTTT. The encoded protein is CASSFSRVSSPLHF.

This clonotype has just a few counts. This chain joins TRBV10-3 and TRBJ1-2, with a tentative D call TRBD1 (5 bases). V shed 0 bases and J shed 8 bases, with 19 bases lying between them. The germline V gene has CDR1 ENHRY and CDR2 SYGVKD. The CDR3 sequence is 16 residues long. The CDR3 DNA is TGTGCCATCAGTGAGTCCCTAGGAGGCGTCAGGGAGGGCTACACCTTC. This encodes CAISESLGGVREGYTF.

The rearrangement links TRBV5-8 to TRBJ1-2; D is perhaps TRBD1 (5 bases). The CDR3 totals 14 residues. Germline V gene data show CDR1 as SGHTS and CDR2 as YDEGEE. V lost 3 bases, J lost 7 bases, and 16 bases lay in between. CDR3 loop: CASSSPRGRGGYTF. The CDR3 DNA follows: TGTGCCAGCAGCTCCCCCCGGGGACGGGGTGGCTACACCTTC.

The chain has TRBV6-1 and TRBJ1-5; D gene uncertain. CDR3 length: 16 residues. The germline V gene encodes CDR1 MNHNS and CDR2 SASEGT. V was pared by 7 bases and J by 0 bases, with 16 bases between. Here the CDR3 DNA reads TGTGCCAGCAATAGGCTGGTTTCATATAGCAATCAGCCCCAGCATTTT. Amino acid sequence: CASNRLVSYSNQPQHF.

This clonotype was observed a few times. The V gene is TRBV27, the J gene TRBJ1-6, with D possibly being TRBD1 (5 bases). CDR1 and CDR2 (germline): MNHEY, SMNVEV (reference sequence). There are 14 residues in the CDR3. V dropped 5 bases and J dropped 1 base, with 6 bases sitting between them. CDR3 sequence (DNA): TGTGCCAGCAGTGGGGCTTCCTATAATTCACCCCTCCACTTT. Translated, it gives CASSGASYNSPLHF.

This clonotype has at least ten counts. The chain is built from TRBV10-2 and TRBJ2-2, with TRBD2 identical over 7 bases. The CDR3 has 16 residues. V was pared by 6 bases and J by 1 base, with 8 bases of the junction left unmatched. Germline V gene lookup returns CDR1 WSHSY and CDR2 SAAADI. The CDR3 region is CASSGWEGENTGELFF. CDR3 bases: TGCGCCAGCAGCGGGTGGGAGGGAGAGAACACCGGGGAGCTGTTTTTT.

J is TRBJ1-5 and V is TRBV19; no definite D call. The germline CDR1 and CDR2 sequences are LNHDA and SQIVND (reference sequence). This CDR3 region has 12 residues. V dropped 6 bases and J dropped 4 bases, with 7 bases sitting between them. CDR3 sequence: CASRIKNQPQHF. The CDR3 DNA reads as TGTGCCAGTAGAATCAAGAATCAGCCCCAGCATTTT. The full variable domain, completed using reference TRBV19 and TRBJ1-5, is DGGITQSPKYLFRKEGQNVTLSCEQNLNHDAMYWYRQDPGQGLRLIYYSQIVNDFQKGDIAEGYSVSREKKESFPLTVTSAQKNPTAFYLCASRIKNQPQHFGDGTRLSIL.

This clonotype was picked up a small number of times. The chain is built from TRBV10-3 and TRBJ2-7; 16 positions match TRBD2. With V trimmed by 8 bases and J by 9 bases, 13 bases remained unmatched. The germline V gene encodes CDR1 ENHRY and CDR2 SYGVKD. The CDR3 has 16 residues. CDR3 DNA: TGTGCCATCGGGGATGCTGGGACTAGCGGGGGGGCCGCGCAGTACTTC. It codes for CAIGDAGTSGGAAQYF.

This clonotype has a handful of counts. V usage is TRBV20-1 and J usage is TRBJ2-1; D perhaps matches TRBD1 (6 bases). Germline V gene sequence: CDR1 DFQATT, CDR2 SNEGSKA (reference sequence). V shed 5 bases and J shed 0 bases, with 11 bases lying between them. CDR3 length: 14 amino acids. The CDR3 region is CSAADRSSYNEQFF. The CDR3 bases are TGCAGTGCTGCCGACAGGAGCTCCTACAATGAGCAGTTCTTC.

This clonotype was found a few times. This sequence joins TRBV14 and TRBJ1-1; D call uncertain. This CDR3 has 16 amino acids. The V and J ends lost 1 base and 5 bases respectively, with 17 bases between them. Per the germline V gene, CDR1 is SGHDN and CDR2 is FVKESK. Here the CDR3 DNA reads TGTGCCAGCAGCCAAGGGGCCCGGGAGATGGGGACTGAAGCTTTCTTT. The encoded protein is CASSQGAREMGTEAFF.

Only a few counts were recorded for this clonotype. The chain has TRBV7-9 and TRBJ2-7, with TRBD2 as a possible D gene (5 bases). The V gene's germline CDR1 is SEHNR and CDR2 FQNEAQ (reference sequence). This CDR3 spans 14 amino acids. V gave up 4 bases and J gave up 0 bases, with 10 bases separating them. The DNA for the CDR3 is TGTGCCAGCAGCTCCAGCGGACTCTCCTACGAGCAGTACTTC. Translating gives CASSSSGLSYEQYF. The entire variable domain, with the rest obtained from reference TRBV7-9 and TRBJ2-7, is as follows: DTGVSQNPRHKITKRGQNVTFRCDPISEHNRLYWYRQTLGQGPEFLTYFQNEAQLEKSRLLSDRFSAERPKGSFSTLEIQRTEQGDSAMYLCASSSSGLSYEQYFGPGTRLTVT.

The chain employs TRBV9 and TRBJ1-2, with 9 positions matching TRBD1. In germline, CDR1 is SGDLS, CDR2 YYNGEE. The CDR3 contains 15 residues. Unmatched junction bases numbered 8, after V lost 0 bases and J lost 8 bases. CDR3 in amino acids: CASSVAQDRGRGYTF. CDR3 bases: TGTGCCAGCAGCGTAGCTCAGGACAGGGGACGCGGCTACACCTTC.

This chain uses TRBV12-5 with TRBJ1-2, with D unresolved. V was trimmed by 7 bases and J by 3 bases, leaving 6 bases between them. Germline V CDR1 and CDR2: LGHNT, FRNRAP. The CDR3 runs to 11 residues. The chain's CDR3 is CASARDYGYTF. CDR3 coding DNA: TGTGCTAGTGCTCGGGACTATGGCTACACCTTC. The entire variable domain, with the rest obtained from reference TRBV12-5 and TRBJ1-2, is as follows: DARVTQTPRHKVTEMGQEVTMRCQPILGHNTVFWYRQTMMQGLELLAYFRNRAPLDDSGMPKDRFSAEMPDATLATLKIQPSEPRDSAVYFCASARDYGYTFGSGTRLTVV.

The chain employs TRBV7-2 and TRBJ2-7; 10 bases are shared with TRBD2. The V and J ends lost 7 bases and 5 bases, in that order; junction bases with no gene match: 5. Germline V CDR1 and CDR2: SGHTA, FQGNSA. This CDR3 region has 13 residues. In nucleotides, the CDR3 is TGTGCCAGCACTTTAGCGGGGGGTAACGAGCAGTACTTC. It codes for CASTLAGGNEQYF.

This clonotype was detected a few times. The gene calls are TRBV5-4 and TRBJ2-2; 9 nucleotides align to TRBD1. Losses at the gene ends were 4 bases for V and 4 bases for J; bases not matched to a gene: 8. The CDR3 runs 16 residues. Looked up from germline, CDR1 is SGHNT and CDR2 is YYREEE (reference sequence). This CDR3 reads CASSDGDRDGTGELFF. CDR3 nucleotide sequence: TGTGCCAGCAGCGATGGGGACAGGGACGGCACCGGGGAGCTGTTTTTT.

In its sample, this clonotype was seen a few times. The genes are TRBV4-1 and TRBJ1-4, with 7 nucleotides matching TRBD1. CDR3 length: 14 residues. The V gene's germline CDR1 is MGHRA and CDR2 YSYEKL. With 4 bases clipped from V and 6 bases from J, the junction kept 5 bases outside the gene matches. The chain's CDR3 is CASSPSTGYEKLFF. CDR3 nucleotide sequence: TGCGCCAGCAGCCCTTCGACAGGGTATGAAAAACTGTTTTTT.

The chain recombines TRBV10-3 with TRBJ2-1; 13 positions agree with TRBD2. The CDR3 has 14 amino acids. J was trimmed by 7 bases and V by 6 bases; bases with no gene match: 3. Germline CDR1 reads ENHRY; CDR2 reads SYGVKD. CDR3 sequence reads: CAISGLAGANEQFF. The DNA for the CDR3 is TGTGCCATCAGCGGACTAGCGGGGGCGAATGAGCAGTTCTTC.

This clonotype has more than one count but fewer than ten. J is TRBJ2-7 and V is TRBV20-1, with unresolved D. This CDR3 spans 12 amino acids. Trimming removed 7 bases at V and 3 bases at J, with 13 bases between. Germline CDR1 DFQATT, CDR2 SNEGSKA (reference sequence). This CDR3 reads CSVKAVNYEQYF. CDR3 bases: TGCAGTGTGAAGGCGGTGAACTACGAGCAGTACTTC.

For the CDR3, the DNA is TGTGCCAGCAGCTTAGGGACAGCCATCCAAGAGACCCAGTACTTC. Translation gives CASSLGTAIQETQYF. The genes are TRBV11-2 and TRBJ2-5; TRBD1 is a possible D gene (6 bases). V lost 1 base to trimming and J lost 1 base, with 10 bases between them. This CDR3 is built from 15 residues. Per germline, CDR1 SGHAT and CDR2 FQNNGV.

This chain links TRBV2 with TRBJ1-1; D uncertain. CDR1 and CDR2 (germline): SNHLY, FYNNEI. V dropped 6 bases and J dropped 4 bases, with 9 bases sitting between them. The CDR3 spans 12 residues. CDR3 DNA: TGTGCCAGCAGGGATCCAAGCACTGAAGCTTTCTTT. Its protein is CASRDPSTEAFF.

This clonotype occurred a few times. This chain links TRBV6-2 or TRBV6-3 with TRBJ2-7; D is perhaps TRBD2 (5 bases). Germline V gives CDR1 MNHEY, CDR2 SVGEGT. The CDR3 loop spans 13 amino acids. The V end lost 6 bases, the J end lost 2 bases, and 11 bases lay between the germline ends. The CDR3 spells CASRRVGTYEQYV. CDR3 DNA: TGTGCCAGCAGGAGGGTTGGGACCTACGAGCAGTACGTC.